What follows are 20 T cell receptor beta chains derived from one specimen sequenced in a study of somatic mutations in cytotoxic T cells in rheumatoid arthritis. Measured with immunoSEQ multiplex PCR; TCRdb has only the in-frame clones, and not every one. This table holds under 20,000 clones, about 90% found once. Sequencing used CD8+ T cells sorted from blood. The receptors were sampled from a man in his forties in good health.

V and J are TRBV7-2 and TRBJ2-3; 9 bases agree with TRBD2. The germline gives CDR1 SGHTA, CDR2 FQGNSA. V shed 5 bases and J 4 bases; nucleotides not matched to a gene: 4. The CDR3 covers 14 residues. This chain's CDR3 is CASSPWTSADTQYF. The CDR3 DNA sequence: TGTGCCAGCAGCCCCTGGACTAGCGCAGATACGCAGTATTTT.

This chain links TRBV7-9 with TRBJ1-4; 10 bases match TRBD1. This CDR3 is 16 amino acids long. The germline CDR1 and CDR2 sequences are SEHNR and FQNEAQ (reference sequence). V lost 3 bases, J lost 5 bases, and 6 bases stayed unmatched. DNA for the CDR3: TGTGCCAGCAGCTTTACGGACAGGGGGGTGAATGAAAAACTGTTTTTT. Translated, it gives CASSFTDRGVNEKLFF.

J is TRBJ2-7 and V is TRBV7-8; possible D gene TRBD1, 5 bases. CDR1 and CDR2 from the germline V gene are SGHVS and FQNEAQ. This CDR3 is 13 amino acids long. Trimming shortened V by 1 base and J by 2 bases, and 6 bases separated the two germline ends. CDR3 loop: CASSLGGPYEQYF. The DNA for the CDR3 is TGTGCCAGCAGCTTAGGGGGCCCCTACGAGCAGTACTTC. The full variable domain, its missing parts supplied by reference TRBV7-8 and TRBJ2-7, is GAGVSQSPRYKVAKRGQDVALRCDPISGHVSLFWYQQALGQGPEFLTYFQNEAQLDKSGLPSDRFFAERPEGSVSTLKIQRTQQEDSAVYLCASSLGGPYEQYFGPGTRLTVT.

The CDR3 sequence: CASSVATDSYEQYF. In DNA form, the CDR3 reads TGTGCCAGCAGCGTCGCGACGGACTCCTACGAGCAGTACTTC. This chain links TRBV9 with TRBJ2-7; unclear D gene. CDR3 length: 14 amino acids. Trimming took 2 bases from V and 0 from J, leaving 9 bases between them. Germline loops: CDR1 SGDLS, CDR2 YYNGEE. Using reference TRBV9 and TRBJ2-7 for the parts outside the CDR3, the full variable domain is DSGVTQTPKHLITATGQRVTLRCSPRSGDLSVYWYQQSLDQGLQFLIQYYNGEERAKGNILERFSAQQFPDLHSELNLSSLELGDSALYFCASSVATDSYEQYFGPGTRLTVT.

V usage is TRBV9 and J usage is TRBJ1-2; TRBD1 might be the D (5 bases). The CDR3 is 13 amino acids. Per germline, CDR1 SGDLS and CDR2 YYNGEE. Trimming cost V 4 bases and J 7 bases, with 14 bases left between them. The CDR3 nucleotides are TGTGCCAGCAGCCCCGGGGGGGTAATTGGCTACACCTTC. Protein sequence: CASSPGGVIGYTF.

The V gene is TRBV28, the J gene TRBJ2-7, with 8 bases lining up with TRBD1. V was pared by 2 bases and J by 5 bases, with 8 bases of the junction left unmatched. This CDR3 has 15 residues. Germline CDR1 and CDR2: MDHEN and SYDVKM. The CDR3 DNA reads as TGTGCCAGCAGTTTAGGGGCGTCGACAGGGGACGAGCAGTACTTC. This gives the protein CASSLGASTGDEQYF.

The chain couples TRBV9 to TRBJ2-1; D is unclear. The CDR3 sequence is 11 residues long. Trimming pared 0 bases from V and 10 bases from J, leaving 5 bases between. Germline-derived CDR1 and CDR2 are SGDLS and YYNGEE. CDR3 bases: TGTGCCAGCAGCGTAGGAGGAGAGCAGTTCTTC. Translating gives CASSVGGEQFF.

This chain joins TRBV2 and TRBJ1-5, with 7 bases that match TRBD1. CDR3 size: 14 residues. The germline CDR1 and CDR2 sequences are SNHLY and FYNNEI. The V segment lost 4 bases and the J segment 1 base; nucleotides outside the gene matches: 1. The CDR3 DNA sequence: TGTGCCAGCAGTGGACAGGGCAGCAATCAGCCCCAGCATTTT. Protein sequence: CASSGQGSNQPQHF.

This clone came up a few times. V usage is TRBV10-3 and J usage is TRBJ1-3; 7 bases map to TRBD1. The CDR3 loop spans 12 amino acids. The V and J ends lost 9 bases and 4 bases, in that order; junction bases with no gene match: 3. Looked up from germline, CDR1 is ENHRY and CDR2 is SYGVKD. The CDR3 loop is CAIQGDGNTIYF. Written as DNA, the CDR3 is TGTGCCATTCAGGGGGACGGAAACACCATATATTTT.

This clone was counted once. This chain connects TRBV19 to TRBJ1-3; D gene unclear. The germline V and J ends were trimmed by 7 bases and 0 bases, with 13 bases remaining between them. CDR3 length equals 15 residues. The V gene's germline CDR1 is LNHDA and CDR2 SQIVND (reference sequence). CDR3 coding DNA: TGTGCCAGTACCCCGCGGCGGAGCTCTGGAAACACCATATATTTT. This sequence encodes CASTPRRSSGNTIYF. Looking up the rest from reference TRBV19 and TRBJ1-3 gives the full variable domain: DGGITQSPKYLFRKEGQNVTLSCEQNLNHDAMYWYRQDPGQGLRLIYYSQIVNDFQKGDIAEGYSVSREKKESFPLTVTSAQKNPTAFYLCASTPRRSSGNTIYFGEGSWLTVV.

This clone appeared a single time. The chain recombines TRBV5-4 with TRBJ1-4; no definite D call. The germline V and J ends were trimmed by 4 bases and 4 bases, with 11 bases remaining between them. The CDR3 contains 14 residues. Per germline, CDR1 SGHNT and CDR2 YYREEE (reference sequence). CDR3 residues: CASSPDVSNEKLFF. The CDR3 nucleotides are TGTGCCAGCAGCCCTGACGTTAGTAATGAAAAACTGTTTTTT.

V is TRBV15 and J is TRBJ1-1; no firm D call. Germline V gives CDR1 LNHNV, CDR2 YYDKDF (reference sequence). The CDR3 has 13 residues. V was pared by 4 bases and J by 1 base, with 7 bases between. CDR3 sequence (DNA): TGTGCCACCAGCAAGGTAGCGAACACTGAAGCTTTCTTT. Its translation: CATSKVANTEAFF.

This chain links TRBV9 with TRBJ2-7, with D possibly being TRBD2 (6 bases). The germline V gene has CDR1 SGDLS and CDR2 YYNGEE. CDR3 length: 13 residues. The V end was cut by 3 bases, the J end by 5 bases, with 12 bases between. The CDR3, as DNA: TGTGCCAGCAGCGAGCAGGGACTCCACGAGCAGTACTTC. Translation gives CASSEQGLHEQYF.

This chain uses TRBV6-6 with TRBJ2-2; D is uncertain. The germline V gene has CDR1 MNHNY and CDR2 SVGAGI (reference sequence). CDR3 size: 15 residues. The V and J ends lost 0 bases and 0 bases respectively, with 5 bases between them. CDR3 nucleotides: TGTGCCAGCAGTTACTCGAGATCGAACACCGGGGAGCTGTTTTTT. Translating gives CASSYSRSNTGELFF.

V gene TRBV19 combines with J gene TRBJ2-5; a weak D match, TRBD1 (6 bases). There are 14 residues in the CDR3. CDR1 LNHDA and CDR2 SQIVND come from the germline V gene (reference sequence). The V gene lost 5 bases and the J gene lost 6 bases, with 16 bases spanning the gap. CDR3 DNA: TGTGCCAGTAGTCTGCCCCAGGGGCAGCAGACCCAGTACTTC. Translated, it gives CASSLPQGQQTQYF.

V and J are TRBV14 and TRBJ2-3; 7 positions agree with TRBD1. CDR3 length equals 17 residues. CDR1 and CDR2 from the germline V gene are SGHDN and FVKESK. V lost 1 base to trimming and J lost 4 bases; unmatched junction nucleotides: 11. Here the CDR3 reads CASSQGQGDLRADTQYF. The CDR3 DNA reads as TGTGCCAGCAGCCAAGGCCAGGGGGACCTCCGGGCAGATACGCAGTATTTT.

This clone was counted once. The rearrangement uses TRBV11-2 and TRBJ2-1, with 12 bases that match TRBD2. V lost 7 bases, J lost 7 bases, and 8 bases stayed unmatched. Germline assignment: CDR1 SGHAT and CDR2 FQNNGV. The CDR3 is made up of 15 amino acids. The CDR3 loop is CASTLGLAGGNEQFF. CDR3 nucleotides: TGTGCCAGCACCCTAGGTCTAGCGGGAGGGAATGAGCAGTTCTTC.

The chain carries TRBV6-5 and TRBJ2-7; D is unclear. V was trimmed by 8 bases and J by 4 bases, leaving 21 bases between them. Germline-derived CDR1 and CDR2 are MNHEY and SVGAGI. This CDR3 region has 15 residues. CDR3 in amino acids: CASSLERPSGYEQYF. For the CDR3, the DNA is TGTGCCAGCTCGCTCGAGCGCCCGAGTGGATACGAGCAGTACTTC.

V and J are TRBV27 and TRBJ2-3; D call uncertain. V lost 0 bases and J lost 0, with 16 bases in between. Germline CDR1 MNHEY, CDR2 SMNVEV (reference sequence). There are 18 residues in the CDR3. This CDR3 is CASSLSVDPAPSTDTQYF. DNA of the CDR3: TGTGCCAGCAGTTTATCGGTCGACCCAGCCCCTAGCACAGATACGCAGTATTTT.

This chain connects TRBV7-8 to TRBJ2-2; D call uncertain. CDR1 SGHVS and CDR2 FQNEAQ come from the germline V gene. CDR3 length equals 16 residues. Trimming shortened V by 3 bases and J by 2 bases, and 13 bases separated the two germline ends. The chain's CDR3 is CASSFRSGSNTGELFF. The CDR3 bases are TGTGCCAGCAGCTTTCGTTCCGGATCCAACACCGGGGAGCTGTTTTTT.